The next 18 T cell receptor beta chains were all read from a single sample in a study of PD-1 blockade in classical Hodgkin lymphoma. Time point indicated: cycle 4 day 1 (C4D1), after around six weeks of nivolumab. Every patient had relapsed following autologous stem cell transplantation, and cohorts differed in brentuximab vedotin exposure. Clones were sequenced by immunoSEQ multiplex PCR, and TCRdb holds only the in-frame ones, with some missing. The data show around 24,000 clones, approximately 77% seen once. This specimen was peripheral blood mononuclear cells (PBMCs), taken before the fourth cycle of nivolumab. The receptors here all came from a human donor with classical Hodgkin lymphoma.

V gene TRBV6-5 combines with J gene TRBJ1-6; D not resolved. CDR1 MNHEY and CDR2 SVGAGI come from the germline V gene. There are 14 residues in the CDR3. V lost 8 bases, J lost 7 bases, and 15 bases lay in between. The CDR3 spells CASSKQALNSPLHF. CDR3 in DNA: TGTGCCAGCTCAAAGCAGGCCCTCAATTCACCCCTCCACTTT.

This clone was observed a handful of times. The V call is TRBV6-4, the J call TRBJ2-3; D possibly corresponds to TRBD2 (6 bases). The CDR3 is 14 amino acids. The germline CDR1 and CDR2 sequences are MRHNA and SNTAGT. V was shortened by 6 bases and J by 8 bases, with 18 bases between the two germline ends. This CDR3 reads CASSPAREVGTQYF. DNA of the CDR3: TGTGCCAGCAGCCCAGCTAGGGAGGTCGGTACGCAGTATTTT.

The V call is TRBV7-2, the J call TRBJ2-3; TRBD2 agrees at 10 bases. CDR3 length equals 15 residues. Germline CDR1 reads SGHTA; CDR2 reads FQGNSA. Unmatched junction bases numbered 4, after V lost 3 bases and J lost 4 bases. The CDR3 sequence: CASSFVAGGSDTQYF. The DNA for the CDR3 is TGTGCCAGCAGCTTCGTAGCGGGAGGATCAGATACGCAGTATTTT.

The chain joins TRBV10-3 to TRBJ2-2; TRBD1 aligns across 7 bases. Germline V gene lookup returns CDR1 ENHRY and CDR2 SYGVKD. With V trimmed by 6 bases and J by 4 bases, 5 bases remained unmatched. The CDR3 loop spans 14 amino acids. The CDR3 nucleotides are TGTGCCATCAGGAGACAGGGTGGCACCGGGGAGCTGTTTTTT. As protein: CAIRRQGGTGELFF.

The chain recombines TRBV27 with TRBJ2-1; D gene ambiguous. Germline V gene data show CDR1 as MNHEY and CDR2 as SMNVEV (reference sequence). The CDR3 has 15 amino acids. The V end lost 2 bases, the J end lost 0 bases, and 8 bases lay between the germline ends. For the CDR3, the DNA is TGTGCCAGCAGTTTACTCCCTTACTCCTACAATGAGCAGTTCTTC. Its translation is CASSLLPYSYNEQFF.

The chain is built from TRBV19 and TRBJ1-1; tentatively, D is TRBD1 (5 bases). Trimming left V 5 bases short and J 1 base short, with 11 bases between. The CDR3 sequence is 14 residues long. CDR1 is LNHDA, CDR2 SQIVND, per germline (reference sequence). This chain's CDR3 is CASSHYQGNTEAFF. In nucleotides, the CDR3 is TGTGCCAGTAGTCATTACCAGGGGAACACTGAAGCTTTCTTT.

This chain links TRBV5-1 with TRBJ2-5; D possibly corresponds to TRBD2 (5 bases). V lost 3 bases and J lost 5, with 11 bases in between. CDR1 is SGHRS, CDR2 YFSETQ, per germline. This CDR3 region has 13 residues. CDR3 sequence: CASSYIRRETQYF. In DNA, the CDR3 is TGCGCCAGCAGCTACATCAGGAGGGAGACCCAGTACTTC. Full variable domain (missing parts from reference TRBV5-1 and TRBJ2-5): KAGVTQTPRYLIKTRGQQVTLSCSPISGHRSVSWYQQTPGQGLQFLFEYFSETQRNKGNFPGRFSGRQFSNSRSEMNVSTLELGDSALYLCASSYIRRETQYFGPGTRLLVL.

This rearrangement joins TRBV18 to TRBJ1-2; no clear D gene. CDR1 KGHSH and CDR2 LQKENI come from the germline V gene. The CDR3 consists of 14 residues. Trimming cost V 2 bases and J 0 bases, with 7 bases left between them. The CDR3 region is CASSPYGTNYGYTF. The CDR3 DNA is TGTGCCAGCTCACCATACGGAACTAACTATGGCTACACCTTC.

V gene TRBV29-1 combines with J gene TRBJ2-1; D is possibly TRBD2 (5 bases). V dropped 4 bases and J dropped 8 bases, with 9 bases sitting between them. Germline V gene data show CDR1 as SQVTM and CDR2 as ANQGSEA. This CDR3 comprises 11 residues. The CDR3 DNA reads TGCAGCGTTGGATCCGGGGATGAGCAGTTCTTC. It specifies CSVGSGDEQFF.

The V gene is TRBV28, the J gene TRBJ1-1, with D hard to call. The CDR3 covers 14 residues. Trimming removed 2 bases at V and 0 bases at J, with 7 bases between. Germline CDR1 reads MDHEN; CDR2 reads SYDVKM. The CDR3 DNA follows: TGTGCCAGCAGTTTAGTCAATATGAACACTGAAGCTTTCTTT. Residues: CASSLVNMNTEAFF.

This clone came up once. This chain uses TRBV5-4 with TRBJ2-2; possibly TRBD1 for D (5 bases). From germline, CDR1 is SGHNT and CDR2 YYREEE (reference sequence). V was cut by 4 bases and J by 4 bases, with 17 bases left in between. The CDR3 consists of 16 residues. CDR3 sequence reads: CASSPSPKGRTGELFF. The DNA for the CDR3 is TGTGCCAGCAGCCCTTCCCCAAAGGGGCGCACCGGGGAGCTGTTTTTT.

The genes are TRBV4-1 and TRBJ2-1; D ambiguous. Germline values: CDR1 MGHRA, CDR2 YSYEKL. This CDR3 spans 12 amino acids. V was cut by 3 bases and J by 5 bases, with 5 bases left in between. In nucleotides, the CDR3 is TGCGCCAGCAGCCAGGCGCACAATGAGCAGTTCTTC. Its protein product is CASSQAHNEQFF.

The rearrangement links TRBV11-3 to TRBJ2-5; the match to TRBD2 covers 9 bases. The CDR3 contains 19 residues. V lost 0 bases to trimming and J lost 2 bases; unmatched junction nucleotides: 13. Germline V CDR1 and CDR2: SGHNT, YENEEA. CDR3 coding DNA: TGTGCCAGCAGCTTAGAGGGACTAGCCAGTCAGGAGGGGCAAGAGACCCAGTACTTC. This codes for CASSLEGLASQEGQETQYF.

The rearrangement joins TRBV5-8 to TRBJ1-3; D is unclear. Germline CDR1 is SGHTS and CDR2 is YDEGEE. The CDR3 has 14 residues. V gave up 4 bases and J gave up 4 bases, with 12 bases separating them. The DNA of the CDR3 is TGTGCCAGCAGCATCCGGCCCCCAGGAAACACCATATATTTT. Residues: CASSIRPPGNTIYF.

The chain recombines TRBV5-1 with TRBJ2-6; D gene ambiguous. CDR3 length: 17 amino acids. Per the germline V gene, CDR1 is SGHRS and CDR2 is YFSETQ. Deletions cut 2 bases from V and 0 bases from J, with 12 bases between. This CDR3 reads CASSLKGDYSGANVLTF. In nucleotides, the CDR3 is TGCGCCAGCAGCTTAAAGGGTGATTACTCTGGGGCCAACGTCCTGACTTTC. Combining the CDR3 with reference TRBV5-1 and TRBJ2-6 gives the whole variable domain KAGVTQTPRYLIKTRGQQVTLSCSPISGHRSVSWYQQTPGQGLQFLFEYFSETQRNKGNFPGRFSGRQFSNSRSEMNVSTLELGDSALYLCASSLKGDYSGANVLTFGAGSRLTVL.

For this clone: This CDR3 is also generated by other DNA sequences in the sample. The CDR3 sequence is CASSLEAYTDTQYF. CDR3 nucleotides: TGCGCCAGCAGCCTGGAGGCGTACACAGATACGCAGTATTTT. The chain carries TRBV5-1 and TRBJ2-3; a weak D match, TRBD2 (5 bases). The germline V gene has CDR1 SGHRS and CDR2 YFSETQ. The CDR3 contains 14 residues. V was clipped by 4 bases and J by 2 bases, with 11 bases between them.

The chain links TRBV4-1 to TRBJ2-5; 11 bases align to TRBD2. This CDR3 is built from 16 residues. Trimming removed 4 bases from V and 5 bases from J; junction bases left unmatched: 9. Per germline, CDR1 MGHRA and CDR2 YSYEKL. The CDR3 region has the DNA TGCGCCAGCAGCCTGGGGACTAGCGGCCCCCCCGAGACCCAGTACTTC. Protein sequence: CASSLGTSGPPETQYF.

This chain joins TRBV19 and TRBJ2-1; 14 bases align to TRBD2. The CDR3 is made up of 13 amino acids. The germline V gene encodes CDR1 LNHDA and CDR2 SQIVND (reference sequence). The CDR3 bases are TGTGCAGCCGGGACTAGCGGGGGTTGGGAGCAGTTCTTC. Residues: CAAGTSGGWEQFF.